The 28 T cell receptor beta chains reported below all come from one sample, sequenced in a study of T-cell memory formation after mild COVID-19. TCRdb recomputed calls from the 5' RACE reads with MiXCR, one row per CDR3 protein. The table includes about 150,000 distinct CDR3 sequences, around 27% detected once. What was sequenced was PBMCs or a T cell subset sorted from them (not recorded which). All receptors derive from an adult woman who had mild COVID-19 (a few samples of this study predate the infection). Cell type and time point are not known.

This clonotype was recorded a few times. The chain combines TRBV4-3 with TRBJ2-3, with TRBD2 identical over 10 bases. The V gene's germline CDR1 is LGHNA and CDR2 YSLEER. CDR3 length: 15 amino acids. The junction had 2 bases not matched to a gene; V was cut back by 4 bases and J by 1 base. The CDR3 DNA follows: TGCGCCAGCAGCCCTAGCGGGAGAGGCACAGATACGCAGTATTTT. It is translated as CASSPSGRGTDTQYF.

The V call is TRBV9, the J call TRBJ1-1; 8 bases agree with TRBD1. The germline V gene has CDR1 SGDLS and CDR2 YYNGEE. CDR3 length equals 16 residues. V lost 5 bases to trimming and J lost 4 bases; unmatched junction nucleotides: 13. For the CDR3, the DNA is TGTGCCAGCAGTTCAGGGGGCGAAAAATTGGGCACTGAAGCTTTCTTT. Its protein product is CASSSGGEKLGTEAFF.

This clonotype came up a few times. The gene calls are TRBV7-9 and TRBJ2-1, with 7 bases matching TRBD1. Losses at the gene ends were 5 bases for V and 7 bases for J; bases not matched to a gene: 11. The CDR3 is 15 amino acids. Per the germline V gene, CDR1 is SEHNR and CDR2 is FQNEAQ (reference sequence). Here the CDR3 reads CASSLRQGTLNEQFF. The CDR3 DNA reads as TGTGCCAGCAGCCTGAGACAGGGTACACTAAATGAGCAGTTCTTC.

This clonotype was observed a few times. The genes are TRBV7-6 and TRBJ1-1; D uncertain. Between the trimmed V and J ends, which lost 5 bases and 8 bases, there was a span of 15 bases. The CDR3 consists of 13 residues. The germline gives CDR1 SGHVS, CDR2 FNYEAQ. The CDR3 DNA reads TGTGCCAGCAGCGATCGTACAGTTCTCGAAGCTTTCTTT. It specifies CASSDRTVLEAFF. Filled out from reference TRBV7-6 and TRBJ1-1, the complete variable domain reads GAGVSQSPRYKVTKRGQDVALRCDPISGHVSLYWYRQALGQGPEFLTYFNYEAQQDKSGLPNDRFSAERPEGSISTLTIQRTEQRDSAMYRCASSDRTVLEAFFGQGTRLTVV.

This chain links TRBV27 with TRBJ2-7; D is perhaps TRBD2 (6 bases). CDR3 length: 15 amino acids. Trimming took 4 bases from V and 4 from J, leaving 17 bases between them. Per germline, CDR1 MNHEY and CDR2 SMNVEV (reference sequence). For the CDR3, the DNA is TGTGCCAGCAGTTCTAAGGGGCGGGGCCTATACGAGCAGTACTTC. Translation: CASSSKGRGLYEQYF.

The rearrangement joins TRBV7-2 to TRBJ2-5; 13 positions agree with TRBD2. With 4 bases clipped from V and 1 base from J, the junction kept 15 bases outside the gene matches. The CDR3 loop spans 20 amino acids. Germline V gene sequence: CDR1 SGHTA, CDR2 FQGNSA. The CDR3 here is CASSSGLAGVWSGAQETQYF. The CDR3 DNA reads as TGTGCCAGCAGCTCCGGACTAGCGGGAGTTTGGTCGGGGGCCCAAGAGACCCAGTACTTC.

CDR3 residues: CASSFRAGTATYEQYF. The CDR3 DNA reads as TGTGCCAGCAGCTTCCGAGCCGGGACAGCGACCTACGAGCAGTACTTC. The chain couples TRBV11-1 to TRBJ2-7; TRBD1 agrees at 7 bases. Germline CDR1 and CDR2: SGHAT and FQDESV (reference sequence). The V gene end was trimmed by 3 bases and the J gene end by 2 bases; junction bases not matched to a gene: 10. This CDR3 has 16 residues.

This clonotype was observed many times. The gene calls are TRBV20-1 and TRBJ2-1; D call uncertain. Trimming removed 0 bases from V and 6 bases from J, with 18 bases in between. CDR1 and CDR2 from the germline V gene are DFQATT and SNEGSKA (reference sequence). The CDR3 totals 16 residues. The CDR3 protein is CSARDGKEHLSNEQFF. In DNA, the CDR3 is TGCAGTGCTAGAGATGGCAAGGAACATCTTTCCAATGAGCAGTTCTTC.

The V call is TRBV6-5, the J call TRBJ2-7, with TRBD1 matching 9 bases. The CDR3 has 16 amino acids. The germline CDR1 and CDR2 sequences are MNHEY and SVGAGI. V lost 5 bases, J lost 2 bases, and 10 bases stayed unmatched. CDR3 DNA: TGTGCCAGCAGTCTTCAGTTCGGACAGGGGCCCTACGAGCAGTACTTC. Translating it yields CASSLQFGQGPYEQYF.

The chain recombines TRBV9 with TRBJ1-1, with a tentative D call TRBD1 (6 bases). The V gene lost 0 bases and the J gene lost 5 bases, with 8 bases spanning the gap. Germline V gene sequence: CDR1 SGDLS, CDR2 YYNGEE. The CDR3 consists of 13 residues. The CDR3 protein is CASSVGTVTEAFF. The CDR3, as DNA: TGTGCCAGCAGCGTAGGGACAGTGACTGAAGCTTTCTTT.

This clonotype was seen only a few times. DNA of the CDR3: TGCAGCGTTGGGACCCCGGGGGGGCTATACGAGCAGTACTTC. Its translation is CSVGTPGGLYEQYF. The chain combines TRBV29-1 with TRBJ2-7, with 8 bases aligning to TRBD2. The germline V gene encodes CDR1 SQVTM and CDR2 ANQGSEA. This CDR3 region has 14 residues. V gave up 4 bases and J gave up 4 bases; unmatched junction bases: 9.

V gene TRBV20-1 combines with J gene TRBJ2-7, with TRBD2 as a possible D gene (5 bases). The V gene's germline CDR1 is DFQATT and CDR2 SNEGSKA (reference sequence). The CDR3 spans 13 residues. The V and J ends lost 3 bases and 2 bases respectively, with 11 bases between them. The CDR3 sequence is CSAREETAYEQYF. CDR3 in DNA: TGCAGTGCTAGGGAGGAAACGGCCTACGAGCAGTACTTC.

The chain is built from TRBV6-4 and TRBJ1-2; D possibly corresponds to TRBD1 (5 bases). This CDR3 has 14 amino acids. Germline loops: CDR1 MRHNA, CDR2 SNTAGT. V was trimmed by 5 bases and J by 4 bases, leaving 14 bases between them. CDR3 in amino acids: CASSLGADGYGYTF. CDR3 bases: TGTGCCAGCAGTCTAGGGGCCGACGGCTATGGCTACACCTTC.

The CDR3 nucleotides are TGTGCCAGCAGCCCCAACGGGGGGGCCCTTAACTATGGCTACACCTTC. It encodes CASSPNGGALNYGYTF. The chain employs TRBV6-6 and TRBJ1-2; TRBD1 is a possible D gene (6 bases). The CDR3 contains 16 residues. CDR1 and CDR2 (germline): MNHNY, SVGAGI (reference sequence). With 6 bases removed from V and 1 base from J, the gap between germline ends came to 18 bases.

This clonotype has more than one count but fewer than ten. The rearrangement uses TRBV11-3 and TRBJ2-3, with D maybe TRBD2 (6 bases). V was clipped by 8 bases and J by 3 bases, with 9 bases between them. Germline CDR1 is SGHNT and CDR2 is YENEEA. CDR3 length equals 12 residues. The CDR3 region is CASSGRTDTQYF. CDR3 sequence (DNA): TGTGCCAGCTCCGGGAGAACAGATACGCAGTATTTT.

The table lists this clonotype with a few counts. The J gene is TRBJ2-5, the V gene TRBV2, with D possibly being TRBD2 (6 bases). V was cut by 3 bases and J by 5 bases, with 10 bases left in between. From germline, CDR1 is SNHLY and CDR2 FYNNEI. This CDR3 has 13 residues. CDR3 DNA sequence: TGTGCCAGCAGTGAGGAAAGCGGGGAGACCCAGTACTTC. Its translation: CASSEESGETQYF.

In this sample, this clonotype turned up a few times. The genes are TRBV10-3 and TRBJ2-7; D unresolved. Per germline, CDR1 ENHRY and CDR2 SYGVKD. The V and J ends lost 0 bases and 5 bases respectively, with 2 bases between them. The CDR3 runs to 11 residues. The CDR3 nucleotides are TGTGCCATCAGTGAGTCTCACGAGCAGTACTTC. Translating gives CAISESHEQYF.

The chain employs TRBV29-1 and TRBJ2-7, with D uncertain. Trimming shortened V by 1 base and J by 3 bases, and 13 bases separated the two germline ends. Germline CDR1 is SQVTM and CDR2 is ANQGSEA. This CDR3 has 14 residues. CDR3 in DNA: TGCAGCGTTGAAGGCATCAGTGAGGACTACGAGCAGTACTTC. Its translation: CSVEGISEDYEQYF.

The rearrangement links TRBV9 to TRBJ2-7, with 10 bases lining up with TRBD1. Germline CDR1 SGDLS, CDR2 YYNGEE. J lost 5 bases, V lost 3 bases, and 11 bases had no gene match. The CDR3 sequence is 16 residues long. CDR3 region: CASSATLTGGRDEQYF. In DNA form, the CDR3 reads TGTGCCAGCAGCGCGACCCTGACAGGGGGCCGCGACGAGCAGTACTTC.

This chain joins TRBV5-1 and TRBJ2-7; no firm D call. This CDR3 contains 13 residues. Trimming pared 1 base from V and 2 bases from J, leaving 7 bases between. CDR1 is SGHRS and CDR2 is YFSETQ in the germline V gene. The CDR3: CASSLTVTYEQYF. Here the CDR3 DNA reads TGCGCCAGCAGCTTGACAGTCACCTACGAGCAGTACTTC.

This clonotype was observed at least ten times. The chain recombines TRBV7-2 with TRBJ2-7; 7 bases match TRBD1. Germline V gene data show CDR1 as SGHTA and CDR2 as FQGNSA. This CDR3 spans 15 amino acids. V lost 5 bases and J lost 4; bases outside the gene matches: 11. In DNA form, the CDR3 reads TGTGCCAGCAGCCCGGAAGACAGGGCCACGTACGAGCAGTACTTC. Translating it yields CASSPEDRATYEQYF.

This clonotype has just a few counts. The rearrangement links TRBV6-5 to TRBJ2-5, with D perhaps TRBD2 (6 bases). There are 14 residues in the CDR3. CDR1 and CDR2 (germline): MNHEY, SVGAGI. Deletions cut 5 bases from V and 5 bases from J, with 15 bases between. The CDR3, as DNA: TGTGCCAGCAGTGCCAACCGGGACTCGGAGACCCAGTACTTC. Amino acid sequence: CASSANRDSETQYF.

This clonotype was counted only a few times. The chain employs TRBV7-8 and TRBJ2-3, with TRBD2 matching over 8 bases. The CDR3 is made up of 16 amino acids. The germline V gene has CDR1 SGHVS and CDR2 FQNEAQ. V was pared by 3 bases and J by 0 bases, with 5 bases of the junction left unmatched. CDR3 bases: TGTGCCAGCAGCTTTCTAGCGGGCCCTAGCACAGATACGCAGTATTTT. Protein: CASSFLAGPSTDTQYF.

The rearrangement links TRBV5-1 to TRBJ2-7; D is unclear. V lost 0 bases, J lost 4 bases, and 11 bases lay in between. CDR1 is SGHRS, CDR2 YFSETQ, per germline. This CDR3 has 14 residues. DNA for the CDR3: TGCGCCAGCAGCTTGGAGTCCTCCCGGTACGAGCAGTACTTC. Protein: CASSLESSRYEQYF.

The rearrangement links TRBV20-1 to TRBJ1-1; the D is unclear. Trimming shortened V by 3 bases and J by 2 bases, and 10 bases separated the two germline ends. The length of the CDR3 is 13 residues. Germline V lookup: CDR1 DFQATT, CDR2 SNEGSKA (reference sequence). The DNA for the CDR3 is TGCAGTGCTAGTGGGCAGACTAACACTGAAGCTTTCTTT. Its translation is CSASGQTNTEAFF.

The chain links TRBV6-2 or TRBV6-3 to TRBJ1-2; D is undetermined. Trimming left V 5 bases short and J 6 bases short, with 19 bases between. Germline CDR1 reads MNHEY; CDR2 reads SVGEGT. The CDR3 is 15 amino acids. This chain's CDR3 is CASSRYRSGQDGYTF. As DNA, the CDR3 is TGTGCCAGCAGTAGATACAGAAGTGGTCAGGATGGCTACACCTTC.

The chain recombines TRBV7-3 with TRBJ1-1; a possible D gene is TRBD1 (5 bases). The V end was cut by 4 bases, the J end by 6 bases, with 15 bases between. CDR1 and CDR2 from the germline V gene are SGHTA and FQGTGA. The length of the CDR3 is 14 residues. DNA of the CDR3: TGTGCCAGCAGCTCGACCGGGGGAGCGGCTGAAGCTTTCTTT. Its translation is CASSSTGGAAEAFF.

The chain recombines TRBV7-9 with TRBJ1-4; D unresolved. The CDR3 sequence is 15 residues long. V was cut by 1 base and J by 7 bases, with 13 bases left in between. Germline lookup yields CDR1 SEHNR and CDR2 FQNEAQ (reference sequence). The CDR3 sequence: CASSLVEGESEKLFF. CDR3 nucleotides: TGTGCCAGCAGCTTAGTGGAGGGCGAGAGTGAAAAACTGTTTTTT.